This section outlines one TCR beta chain sequence together with its context. Germline V gene sequence: CDR1 SNHLY, CDR2 FYNNEI. The V and J ends lost 4 bases and 2 bases respectively, with 11 bases between them. The CDR3 has 15 amino acids. This entry belongs to a study of shared clonotypes between healthy human individuals. Assay: immunoSEQ multiplex PCR; the TCRdb copy retains only in-frame clones and omits some. The table shows millions of clones, with just over 90% occurring only once. This TCR derives from a young man in good health. The specimen sequenced was naive CD4+ T cells sorted from blood. Subset in this sample: CD45RA+ positively selected. The gene calls are TRBV2 and TRBJ2-2; D might be TRBD1 (5 bases). The chain's CDR3 is CASSAARTNTGELFF. In DNA form, the CDR3 reads TGTGCCAGCAGTGCCGCCCGGACAAACACCGGGGAGCTGTTTTTT.